This record covers a single TCR beta chain. Its target is unknown. This sample is part of a study of cytomegalovirus exposure and HLA in healthy donors. Background on the study: The same platform was used for the roughly 130 validation repertoires as for the approximately 610 first-cohort repertoires, as reported in a later analysis.

Findings of the study overall: There were 150 or so TCR beta chains listed as cytomegalovirus-associated. Clusters of TCRs from the first cohort tended to co-occur in the 110 or so validation repertoires (as a later analysis found). Specificity of three CMV-associated chains for CMV antigens was verified in vitro.

V shed 2 bases, J shed 1 base, and the junction held 8 bases outside the gene matches. The CDR3 covers 16 residues. Looked up from germline, CDR1 is LNHNV and CDR2 is YYDKDF (reference sequence). Generated by immunoSEQ multiplex PCR, the TCRdb table keeps only in-frame clones and is missing some. This sample has about 170,000 clones, with under 90% found just once. The chain joins TRBV15 to TRBJ2-7; TRBD1 matches at 7 bases. The sample consisted of PBMCs. The clonotype originates from a woman between 18 and 29 years old in good health and CMV-seropositive. CDR3 loop: CATSRSDRVKSYEQYF. The CDR3, as DNA: TGTGCCACCAGCAGATCCGACAGGGTGAAATCCTACGAGCAGTACTTC. The variable domain in full, completed from reference TRBV15 and TRBJ2-7, reads DAMVIQNPRYQVTQFGKPVTLSCSQTLNHNVMYWYQQKSSQAPKLLFHYYDKDFNNEADTPDNFQSRRPNTSFCFLDIRSPGLGDTAMYLCATSRSDRVKSYEQYFGPGTRLTVT.